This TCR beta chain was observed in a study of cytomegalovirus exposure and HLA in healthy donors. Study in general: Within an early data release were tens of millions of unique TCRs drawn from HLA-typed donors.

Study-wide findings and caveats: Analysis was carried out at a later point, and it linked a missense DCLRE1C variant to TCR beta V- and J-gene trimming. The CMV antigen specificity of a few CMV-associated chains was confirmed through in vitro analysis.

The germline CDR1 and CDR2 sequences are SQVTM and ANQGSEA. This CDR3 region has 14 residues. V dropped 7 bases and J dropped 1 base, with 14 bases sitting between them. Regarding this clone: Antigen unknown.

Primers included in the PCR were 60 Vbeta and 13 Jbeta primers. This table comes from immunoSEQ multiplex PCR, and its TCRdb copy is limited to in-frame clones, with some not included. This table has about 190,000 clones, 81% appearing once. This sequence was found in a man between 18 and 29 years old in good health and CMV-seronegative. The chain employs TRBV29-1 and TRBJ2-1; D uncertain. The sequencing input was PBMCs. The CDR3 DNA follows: TGCAGCGCCTCCCTGGGCGTATCCTACAATGAGCAGTTCTTC. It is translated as CSASLGVSYNEQFF.